This T cell receptor (beta chain) was captured by sequencing in a study of vaccination effects on CD4 cells after COVID-19. The CDR3 is 14 residues long. With 5 bases removed from V and 2 bases from J, the gap between germline ends came to 13 bases. CDR1 is LNHNV and CDR2 is YYDKDF in the germline V gene (reference sequence). Study observations and caveats: Of the vaccine-induced clones from healthy vaccinees, merely 1 of 255 recognized common cold coronaviruses as well.

To note about this clone: The antigen remains undetermined.

CD4+ T cells specific for antigen were expanded with viral peptide pools by the ViraFEST assay before sequencing. It was after 10 days of culture that CD4+ T cells were isolated. None of the vaccinated had previously contracted SARS-CoV-2, and their nucleocapsid antibodies tested negative. This table comes from immunoSEQ multiplex PCR, and its TCRdb copy is limited to in-frame clones, with some not included. The data show approximately 30,000 clones, 55% to 75% seen once. The receptor was isolated from a human donor who received a COVID-19 vaccine. The source was CD4+ T cells from PBMCs cultured with SARS-CoV-2 spike peptides, collected before COVID-19 vaccination. J is TRBJ2-7 and V is TRBV15; D is possibly TRBD2 (6 bases). The CDR3 nucleotides are TGTGCCACCAGCTCACGACGGAGGGCCTACGAGCAGTACTTC. It is translated as CATSSRRRAYEQYF. The full variable domain, its missing parts supplied by reference TRBV15 and TRBJ2-7, is DAMVIQNPRYQVTQFGKPVTLSCSQTLNHNVMYWYQQKSSQAPKLLFHYYDKDFNNEADTPDNFQSRRPNTSFCFLDIRSPGLGDTAMYLCATSSRRRAYEQYFGPGTRLTVT.